The 20 T cell receptor beta chains given below trace back to one sample, sequenced in a study of Graves' ophthalmopathy and Graves' hyperthyroidism. Amplified material comprised TCR beta CDR3 regions derived from RNA transcripts. First-round RT-PCR with HTBI primers preceded a second-round multiplex PCR. TCRdb reanalysed the multiplex PCR reads using MiXCR and keeps one entry per CDR3 protein. The sample holds 740,000 or so distinct CDR3 sequences, approximately 40% seen once. Sample: peripheral blood. All receptors come from an adult man with Graves' ophthalmopathy.

CDR3: CASSFLERQETQYF. The CDR3 DNA reads as TGTGCCAGCAGCTTTTTGGAGAGACAAGAGACCCAGTACTTC. The chain joins TRBV19 to TRBJ2-5; D unclear. This CDR3 spans 14 amino acids. CDR1 and CDR2 from the germline V gene are LNHDA and SQIVND (reference sequence). V lost 9 bases and J 2 bases, leaving 16 bases between the germline ends.

This clonotype was found a few times. The chain employs TRBV9 and TRBJ2-7, with 9 bases identical to TRBD1. This CDR3 has 15 amino acids. Germline-derived CDR1 and CDR2 are SGDLS and YYNGEE. The junction had 13 bases not matched to a gene; V was cut back by 6 bases and J by 6 bases. The CDR3: CASTPSGTGYFEQYF. The CDR3 coding sequence is TGTGCCAGCACCCCTTCCGGGACAGGGTATTTCGAGCAGTACTTC.

This clonotype was counted ten times or more. V is TRBV7-2 and J is TRBJ2-5; 14 nucleotides align to TRBD2. The V gene's germline CDR1 is SGHTA and CDR2 FQGNSA. CDR3 length equals 15 residues. Losses at the gene ends were 5 bases for V and 5 bases for J; bases not matched to a gene: 4. CDR3 nucleotides: TGTGCCAGCAGCCCACGGACTAGCGGGGGGGAGACCCAGTACTTC. Protein product: CASSPRTSGGETQYF.

The chain carries TRBV7-9 and TRBJ1-6, with a tentative D call TRBD1 (5 bases). CDR1 and CDR2 from the germline V gene are SEHNR and FQNEAQ (reference sequence). The CDR3 consists of 14 residues. Trimming left V 6 bases short and J 9 bases short, with 15 bases between. CDR3 nucleotides: TGTGCCAGCAGATCAAAGGGACGTAGTTCACCCCTCCACTTT. Translation: CASRSKGRSSPLHF.

The chain carries TRBV6-6 and TRBJ2-5; 7 bases match TRBD1. The CDR3 extends over 15 amino acids. V was clipped by 6 bases and J by 0 bases; unmatched bases: 7. CDR1 and CDR2 (germline): MNHNY, SVGAGI (reference sequence). CDR3 coding DNA: TGTGCCAGCAGCACCTCCGGGACAGACCAAGAGACCCAGTACTTC. It specifies CASSTSGTDQETQYF.

There are a few counts of this clonotype. The rearrangement links TRBV28 to TRBJ2-7; D is possibly TRBD2 (6 bases). Per germline, CDR1 MDHEN and CDR2 SYDVKM. Between the trimmed V and J ends, which lost 2 bases and 6 bases, there was a span of 8 bases. This CDR3 contains 12 residues. The CDR3 nucleotides read TGTGCCAGCAGTTTAGCGGGACCCGAGCAGTACTTC. Translation gives CASSLAGPEQYF. Variable domain in full (rest from reference TRBV28 and TRBJ2-7): DVKVTQSSRYLVKRTGEKVFLECVQDMDHENMFWYRQDPGLGLRLIYFSYDVKMKEKGDIPEGYSVSREKKERFSLILESASTNQTSMYLCASSLAGPEQYFGPGTRLTVT.

V usage is TRBV25-1 and J usage is TRBJ2-5; D may be TRBD1 (7 bases). Trimming shortened V by 5 bases and J by 5 bases, and 18 bases separated the two germline ends. The germline V gene encodes CDR1 MGHDK and CDR2 SYGVNS. The CDR3 spans 15 residues. DNA for the CDR3: TGTGCCAGCAGTTTACCCCAACAGGGGAGGGAGACCCAGTACTTC. Translated: CASSLPQQGRETQYF.

The table lists this clonotype with many counts. The chain joins TRBV2 to TRBJ2-7; D is possibly TRBD1 (6 bases). Germline CDR1 SNHLY, CDR2 FYNNEI. There are 14 residues in the CDR3. The V gene lost 1 base and the J gene lost 3 bases, with 10 bases spanning the gap. CDR3 region: CASSEGPGDYEQYF. CDR3 coding DNA: TGTGCCAGCAGTGAAGGACCAGGGGACTACGAGCAGTACTTC.

Concerning this clonotype: The junction shows a germline mismatch at one end, possibly a read error. The chain employs TRBV7-9 and TRBJ2-7; 7 positions agree with TRBD1. Germline V gene lookup returns CDR1 SEHNR and CDR2 FQNEAQ (reference sequence). The CDR3 length is 16 residues. CDR3 amino acids: CASSQGVGRAFYEQYF. The CDR3 region has the DNA TGCGCCAGCAGCCAGGGGGTGGGCAGGGCTTTCTACGAGCAGTACTTC.

The chain combines TRBV29-1 with TRBJ1-2, with unresolved D. Germline CDR1 and CDR2: SQVTM and ANQGSEA. CDR3 length: 16 residues. V was trimmed by 2 bases and J by 4 bases, leaving 20 bases between them. The CDR3 DNA sequence: TGCAGCGTTGAATCCGCTAGCGGATTCCAACGCTATGGCTACACCTTC. Amino acids: CSVESASGFQRYGYTF. The variable domain in full, completed from reference TRBV29-1 and TRBJ1-2, reads SAVISQKPSRDICQRGTSLTIQCQVDSQVTMMFWYRQQPGQSLTLIATANQGSEATYESGFVIDKFPISRPNLTFSTLTVSNMSPEDSSIYLCSVESASGFQRYGYTFGSGTRLTVV.

The genes are TRBV9 and TRBJ2-5; D might be TRBD2 (5 bases). Germline V gives CDR1 SGDLS, CDR2 YYNGEE. This CDR3 comprises 15 residues. Deletions cut 2 bases from V and 8 bases from J, with 19 bases between. CDR3 region: CASSVAGRSRATQYF. CDR3 DNA sequence: TGTGCCAGCAGCGTGGCAGGCCGCTCGAGGGCAACCCAGTACTTC. The variable domain in full, completed from reference TRBV9 and TRBJ2-5, reads DSGVTQTPKHLITATGQRVTLRCSPRSGDLSVYWYQQSLDQGLQFLIQYYNGEERAKGNILERFSAQQFPDLHSELNLSSLELGDSALYFCASSVAGRSRATQYFGPGTRLLVL.

This chain joins TRBV2 and TRBJ2-7; 7 bases are shared with TRBD1. The CDR3 spans 16 residues. CDR1 is SNHLY, CDR2 FYNNEI, per germline. V gave up 6 bases and J gave up 0 bases; unmatched junction bases: 11. CDR3 nucleotides: TGTGCCAGCAGCCCCCGCGAGGGGGCCTACTCCTACGAGCAGTACTTC. Its protein product is CASSPREGAYSYEQYF.

As regards this clonotype: A read error is possible here, since a much larger clone lies one base away. This chain connects TRBV2 to TRBJ2-7; D not certain. Trimming stripped 11 bases from V and 6 bases from J, with 11 bases between. CDR1 and CDR2 (germline): SNHLY, FYNNEI. The CDR3 runs 10 residues. The CDR3 DNA is TGTGCCGGCATGGGCGGCGAGCAGTACTTC. It codes for CAGMGGEQYF.

Ten or more counts support this clonotype. The chain recombines TRBV6-6 with TRBJ1-6, with 11 bases lining up with TRBD1. The length of the CDR3 is 16 residues. Germline trimming cut 0 bases from V and 7 bases from J; bases unmatched to any gene: 2. Germline values: CDR1 MNHNY, CDR2 SVGAGI (reference sequence). The CDR3 spells CASSYSGQGENSPLHF. CDR3 in DNA: TGTGCCAGCAGTTACTCGGGACAGGGGGAGAATTCACCCCTCCACTTT.

This clonotype appeared a few times. The chain couples TRBV15 to TRBJ2-3; D is perhaps TRBD1 (6 bases). Germline-derived CDR1 and CDR2 are LNHNV and YYDKDF (reference sequence). V lost 10 bases to trimming and J lost 4 bases, with 18 bases between them. CDR3 length: 14 residues. CDR3 protein: CAISRDKVPDTQYF. The CDR3 coding sequence is TGTGCCATCTCCCGGGACAAGGTCCCAGATACGCAGTATTTT.

This clonotype has more than one count but fewer than ten. The V call is TRBV20-1, the J call TRBJ2-5; D is possibly TRBD2 (6 bases). The germline V and J ends were trimmed by 8 bases and 0 bases, with 13 bases remaining between them. The germline V gene has CDR1 DFQATT and CDR2 SNEGSKA (reference sequence). This CDR3 has 13 residues. CDR3 sequence reads: CSLAGRNQETQYF. As DNA, the CDR3 is TGCAGTCTCGCGGGGCGAAACCAAGAGACCCAGTACTTC.

This clonotype was seen repeatedly, ten times or more. V usage is TRBV6-6 and J usage is TRBJ1-6; TRBD1 might be the D (6 bases). The CDR3 is 12 amino acids. Trimming cost V 2 bases and J 14 bases, with 10 bases left between them. CDR1 is MNHNY, CDR2 SVGAGI, per germline (reference sequence). As DNA, the CDR3 is TGTGCCAGCAGTTACAGGGGGGACACCCTCCACTTT. Translation: CASSYRGDTLHF.

The rearrangement uses TRBV5-6 and TRBJ1-2; TRBD1 matches 7 bases. Trimming at V came to 0 bases and at J to 8 bases, leaving 7 bases not matched to a gene. Germline V gene data show CDR1 as SGHDT and CDR2 as YYEEEE. This CDR3 region has 14 residues. CDR3 amino acids: CASSLVSGTEGYTF. CDR3 sequence (DNA): TGTGCCAGCAGCTTGGTTTCCGGGACAGAAGGCTACACCTTC. The variable domain in full, completed from reference TRBV5-6 and TRBJ1-2, reads DAGVTQSPTHLIKTRGQQVTLRCSPKSGHDTVSWYQQALGQGPQFIFQYYEEEERQRGNFPDRFSGHQFPNYSSELNVNALLLGDSALYLCASSLVSGTEGYTFGSGTRLTVV.

The chain carries TRBV20-1 and TRBJ1-5, with D unclear. Per the germline V gene, CDR1 is DFQATT and CDR2 is SNEGSKA (reference sequence). The CDR3 is made up of 14 amino acids. Trimming left V 0 bases short and J 11 bases short, with 17 bases between. The CDR3 is CSARDPRALETQHF. The DNA of the CDR3 is TGCAGTGCTAGAGACCCGAGGGCCTTGGAGACCCAGCATTTT.

This clonotype was counted many times. The chain uses TRBV7-8 and TRBJ1-1, with D hard to call. Germline values: CDR1 SGHVS, CDR2 FQNEAQ. Trimming shortened V by 0 bases and J by 6 bases, and 11 bases separated the two germline ends. This CDR3 comprises 14 residues. Here the CDR3 reads CASSLARSMSEAFF. The DNA for the CDR3 is TGTGCCAGCAGCTTAGCCCGCAGTATGTCTGAAGCTTTCTTT.